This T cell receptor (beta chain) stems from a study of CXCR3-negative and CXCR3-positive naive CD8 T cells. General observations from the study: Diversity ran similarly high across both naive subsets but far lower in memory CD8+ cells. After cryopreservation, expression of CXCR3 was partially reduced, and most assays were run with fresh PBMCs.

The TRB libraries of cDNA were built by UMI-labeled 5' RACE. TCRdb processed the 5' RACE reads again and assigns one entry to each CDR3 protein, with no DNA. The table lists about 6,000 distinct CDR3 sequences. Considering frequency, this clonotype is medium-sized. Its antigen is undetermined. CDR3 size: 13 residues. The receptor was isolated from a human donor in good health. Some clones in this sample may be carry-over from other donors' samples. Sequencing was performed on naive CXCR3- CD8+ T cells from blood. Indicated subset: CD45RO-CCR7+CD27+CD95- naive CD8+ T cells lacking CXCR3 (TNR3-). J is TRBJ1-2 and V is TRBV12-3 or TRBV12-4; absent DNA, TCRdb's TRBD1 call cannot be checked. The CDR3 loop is CASSFEGARGYTF.